This note documents a single T cell receptor (beta chain) sequence. What it binds is unknown. This entry belongs to a study of identifying expanded T cells in peripheral blood. The CDR3 is 15 amino acids. Trimming left V 3 bases short and J 2 bases short, with 14 bases between. Collection occurred without any documented infections or immune events in donors. Points from the study as a whole: Two-week clone count variance significantly increased as total template count grew. Over approximately two and four weeks, about 15 and 19 clones changed, versus 1.2 between replicates.

Method: immunoSEQ multiplex PCR; TCRdb's copy keeps in-frame clones and lacks some. In the table there are 75,000 to 95,000 clones, 70% to 90% of which are singletons. This TCR derives from a person aged 18 to 75 in good health. Material: blood. The chain links TRBV23-1 to TRBJ2-7; tentative D call: TRBD1 (5 bases). TRBV23-1 is identified as an open reading frame with a role that is uncertain. The chain's CDR3 is CASSQWGKGAYEQYF. The CDR3 nucleotides read TGCGCCAGCAGTCAGTGGGGCAAAGGGGCCTACGAGCAGTACTTC.